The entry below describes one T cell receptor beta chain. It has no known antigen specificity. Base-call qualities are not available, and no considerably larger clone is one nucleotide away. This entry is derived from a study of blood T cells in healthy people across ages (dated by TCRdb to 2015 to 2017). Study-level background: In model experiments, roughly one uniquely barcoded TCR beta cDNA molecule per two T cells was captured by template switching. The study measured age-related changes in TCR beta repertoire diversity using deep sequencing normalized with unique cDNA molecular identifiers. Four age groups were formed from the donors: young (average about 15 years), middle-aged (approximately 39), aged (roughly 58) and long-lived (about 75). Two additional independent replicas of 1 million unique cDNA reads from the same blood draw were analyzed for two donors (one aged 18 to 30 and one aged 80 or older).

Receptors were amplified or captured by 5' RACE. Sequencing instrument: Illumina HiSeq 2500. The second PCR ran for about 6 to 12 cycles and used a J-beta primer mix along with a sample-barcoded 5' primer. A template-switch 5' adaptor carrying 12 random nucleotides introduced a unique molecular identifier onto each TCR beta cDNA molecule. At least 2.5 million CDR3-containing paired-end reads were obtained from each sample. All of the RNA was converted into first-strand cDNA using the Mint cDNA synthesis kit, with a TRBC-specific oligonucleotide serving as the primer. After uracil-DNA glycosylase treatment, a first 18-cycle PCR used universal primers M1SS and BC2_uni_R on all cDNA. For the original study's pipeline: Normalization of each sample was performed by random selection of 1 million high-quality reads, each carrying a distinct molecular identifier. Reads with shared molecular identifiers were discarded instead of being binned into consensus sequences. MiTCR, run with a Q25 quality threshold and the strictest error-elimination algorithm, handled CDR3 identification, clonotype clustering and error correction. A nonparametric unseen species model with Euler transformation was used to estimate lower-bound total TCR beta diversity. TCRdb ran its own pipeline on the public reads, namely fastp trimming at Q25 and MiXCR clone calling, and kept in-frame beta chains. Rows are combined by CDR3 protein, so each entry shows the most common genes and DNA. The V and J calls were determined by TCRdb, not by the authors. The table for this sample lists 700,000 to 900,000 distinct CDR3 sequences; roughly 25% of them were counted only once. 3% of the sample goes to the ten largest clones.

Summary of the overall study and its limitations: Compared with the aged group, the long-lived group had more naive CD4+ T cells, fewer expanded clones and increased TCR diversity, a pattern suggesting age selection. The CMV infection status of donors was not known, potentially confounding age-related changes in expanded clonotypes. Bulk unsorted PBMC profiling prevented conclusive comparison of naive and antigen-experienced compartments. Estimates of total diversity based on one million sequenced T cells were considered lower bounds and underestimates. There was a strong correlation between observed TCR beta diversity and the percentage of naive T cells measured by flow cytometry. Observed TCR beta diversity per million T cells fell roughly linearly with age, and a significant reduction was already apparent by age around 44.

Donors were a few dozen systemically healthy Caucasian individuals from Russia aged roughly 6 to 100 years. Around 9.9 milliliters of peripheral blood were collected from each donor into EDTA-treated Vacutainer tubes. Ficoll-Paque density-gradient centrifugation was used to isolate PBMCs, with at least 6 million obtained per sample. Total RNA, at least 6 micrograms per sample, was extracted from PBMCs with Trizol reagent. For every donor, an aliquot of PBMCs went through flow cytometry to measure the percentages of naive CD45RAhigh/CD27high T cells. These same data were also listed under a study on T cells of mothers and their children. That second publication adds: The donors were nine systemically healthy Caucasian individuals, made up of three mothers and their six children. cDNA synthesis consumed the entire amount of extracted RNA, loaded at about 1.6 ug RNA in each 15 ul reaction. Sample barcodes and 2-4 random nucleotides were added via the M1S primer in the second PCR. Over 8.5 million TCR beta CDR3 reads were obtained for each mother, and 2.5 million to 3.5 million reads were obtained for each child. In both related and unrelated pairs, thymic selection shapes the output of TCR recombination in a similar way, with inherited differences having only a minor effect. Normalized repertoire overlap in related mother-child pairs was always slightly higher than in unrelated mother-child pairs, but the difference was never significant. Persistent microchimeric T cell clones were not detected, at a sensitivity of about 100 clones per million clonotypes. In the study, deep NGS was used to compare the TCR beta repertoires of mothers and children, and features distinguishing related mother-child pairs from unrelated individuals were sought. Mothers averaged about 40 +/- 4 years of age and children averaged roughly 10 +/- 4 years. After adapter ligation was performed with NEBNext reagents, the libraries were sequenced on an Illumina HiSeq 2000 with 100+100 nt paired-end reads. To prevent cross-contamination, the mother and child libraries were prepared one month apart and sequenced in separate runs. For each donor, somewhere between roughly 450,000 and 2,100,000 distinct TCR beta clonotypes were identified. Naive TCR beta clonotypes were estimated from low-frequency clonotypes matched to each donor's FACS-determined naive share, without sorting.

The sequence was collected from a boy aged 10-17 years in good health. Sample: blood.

Read as DNA, the sequence is TGCAGTGCTTCAGCGGGGGGAGATACGCAGTATTTT. This is translated as CSASAGGDTQYF. The V gene is TRBV20-1 and the J gene is TRBJ2-3, and 9 bases in between align with TRBD2. The CDR3 spans 12 residues, from the cysteine through the phenylalanine. The retained sequence is limited to the CDR3, 36 bases, with the frame set at the first base. V and J are trimmed by 5 bases and 5 bases, and the gene matches miss 2 bases of the junction. CDR1 and CDR2, per the germline V gene (reference sequence), are DFQATT and SNEGSKA.